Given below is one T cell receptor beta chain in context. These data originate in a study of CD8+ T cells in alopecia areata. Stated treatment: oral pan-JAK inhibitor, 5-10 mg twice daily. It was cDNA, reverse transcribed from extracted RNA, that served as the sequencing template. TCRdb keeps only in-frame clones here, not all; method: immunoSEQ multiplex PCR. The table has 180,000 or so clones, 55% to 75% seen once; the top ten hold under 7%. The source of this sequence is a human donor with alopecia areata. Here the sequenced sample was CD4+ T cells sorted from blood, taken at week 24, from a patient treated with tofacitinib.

The CDR3 is CSVVGIQETQYF. Here the CDR3 DNA reads TGCAGCGTTGTAGGGATCCAAGAGACCCAGTACTTC. The chain recombines TRBV29-1 with TRBJ2-5, with unresolved D. The CDR3 has 12 amino acids. Deletions cut 4 bases from V and 1 base from J, with 7 bases between. Germline CDR1 is SQVTM and CDR2 is ANQGSEA.